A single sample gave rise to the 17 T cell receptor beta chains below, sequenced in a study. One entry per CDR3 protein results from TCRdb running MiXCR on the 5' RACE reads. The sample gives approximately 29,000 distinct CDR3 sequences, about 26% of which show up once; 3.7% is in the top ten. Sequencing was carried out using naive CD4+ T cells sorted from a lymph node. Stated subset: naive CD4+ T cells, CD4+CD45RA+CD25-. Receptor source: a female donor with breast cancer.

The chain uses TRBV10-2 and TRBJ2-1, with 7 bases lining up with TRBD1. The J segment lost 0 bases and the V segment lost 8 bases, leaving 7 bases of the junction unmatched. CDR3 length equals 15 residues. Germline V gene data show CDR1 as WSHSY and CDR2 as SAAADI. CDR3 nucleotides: TGCGCCAGCGGCTCCAGGGGGAACTCCTACAATGAGCAGTTCTTC. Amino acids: CASGSRGNSYNEQFF.

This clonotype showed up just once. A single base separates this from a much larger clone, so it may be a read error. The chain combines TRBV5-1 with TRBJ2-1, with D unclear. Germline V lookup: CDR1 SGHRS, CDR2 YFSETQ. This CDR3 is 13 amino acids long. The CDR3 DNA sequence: TGCGCCAGCAGCGTTACAGCAGACAATGAGCGGTTCTTC. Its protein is CASSVTADNERFF. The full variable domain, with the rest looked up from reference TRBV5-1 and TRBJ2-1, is KAGVTQTPRYLIKTRGQQVTLSCSPISGHRSVSWYQQTPGQGLQFLFEYFSETQRNKGNFPGRFSGRQFSNSRSEMNVSTLELGDSALYLCASSVTADNERFFGPGTRLTVL.

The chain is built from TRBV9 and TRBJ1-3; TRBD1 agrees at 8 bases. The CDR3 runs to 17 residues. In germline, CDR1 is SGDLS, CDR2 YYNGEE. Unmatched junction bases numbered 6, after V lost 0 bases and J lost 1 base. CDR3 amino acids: CASSVGTGQLSGNTIYF. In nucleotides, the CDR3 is TGTGCCAGCAGCGTAGGGACAGGGCAGCTATCTGGAAACACCATATATTTT. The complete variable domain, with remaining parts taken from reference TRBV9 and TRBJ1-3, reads DSGVTQTPKHLITATGQRVTLRCSPRSGDLSVYWYQQSLDQGLQFLIQYYNGEERAKGNILERFSAQQFPDLHSELNLSSLELGDSALYFCASSVGTGQLSGNTIYFGEGSWLTVV.

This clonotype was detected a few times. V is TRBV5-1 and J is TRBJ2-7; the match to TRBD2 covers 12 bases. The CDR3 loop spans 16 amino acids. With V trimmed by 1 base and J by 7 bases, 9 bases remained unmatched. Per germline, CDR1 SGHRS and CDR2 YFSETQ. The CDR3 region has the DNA TGCGCCAGCAGCTTGAGGGGGCCGGGACTAGCGGGTGAGCAGTACTTC. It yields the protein CASSLRGPGLAGEQYF. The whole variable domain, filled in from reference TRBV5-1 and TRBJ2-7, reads KAGVTQTPRYLIKTRGQQVTLSCSPISGHRSVSWYQQTPGQGLQFLFEYFSETQRNKGNFPGRFSGRQFSNSRSEMNVSTLELGDSALYLCASSLRGPGLAGEQYFGPGTRLTVT.

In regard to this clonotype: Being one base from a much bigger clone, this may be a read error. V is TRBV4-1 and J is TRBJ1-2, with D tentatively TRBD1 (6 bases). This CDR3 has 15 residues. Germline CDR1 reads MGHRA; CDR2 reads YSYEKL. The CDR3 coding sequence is TGCGCCAACAGCCAATCGGAGGGGGCTAACTATGGCTACACCTTC. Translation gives CANSQSEGANYGYTF.

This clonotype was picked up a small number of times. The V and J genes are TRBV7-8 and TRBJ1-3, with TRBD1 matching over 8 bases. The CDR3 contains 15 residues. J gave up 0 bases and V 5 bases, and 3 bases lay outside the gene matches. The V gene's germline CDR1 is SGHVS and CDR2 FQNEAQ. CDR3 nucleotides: TGTGCCAGCAGCCCGGACAGGGCCTCTGGAAACACCATATATTTT. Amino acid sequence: CASSPDRASGNTIYF.

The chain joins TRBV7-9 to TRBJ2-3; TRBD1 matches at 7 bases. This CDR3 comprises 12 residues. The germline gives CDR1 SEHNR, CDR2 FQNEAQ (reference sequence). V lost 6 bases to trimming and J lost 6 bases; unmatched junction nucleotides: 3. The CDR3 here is CASRKGADTQYF. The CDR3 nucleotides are TGTGCCAGCAGGAAGGGGGCTGATACGCAGTATTTT.

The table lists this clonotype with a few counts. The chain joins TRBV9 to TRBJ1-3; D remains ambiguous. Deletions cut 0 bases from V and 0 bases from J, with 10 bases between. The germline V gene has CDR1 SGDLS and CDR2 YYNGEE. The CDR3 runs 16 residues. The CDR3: CASSVAGVRSGNTIYF. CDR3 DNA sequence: TGTGCCAGCAGCGTAGCCGGGGTGCGCTCTGGAAACACCATATATTTT.

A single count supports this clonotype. In nucleotides, the CDR3 is TGCGCCAGCAGCTTTGCTGGGAACACTGAAGCTTTCTTT. As protein: CASSFAGNTEAFF. J is TRBJ1-1 and V is TRBV5-1; D is undetermined. This CDR3 spans 13 amino acids. Trimming pared 2 bases from V and 1 base from J, leaving 6 bases between. Looked up from germline, CDR1 is SGHRS and CDR2 is YFSETQ.

CDR3 nucleotide sequence: TGCGCCAGCACCGAGGGGCGGAACCACAATGAGCAGTTCTTC. This sequence encodes CASTEGRNHNEQFF. The rearrangement links TRBV10-2 to TRBJ2-1, with D perhaps TRBD1 or TRBD2 (5 bases each). The germline V gene encodes CDR1 WSHSY and CDR2 SAAADI. This CDR3 is built from 14 residues. V lost 7 bases, J lost 5 bases, and 15 bases lay in between.

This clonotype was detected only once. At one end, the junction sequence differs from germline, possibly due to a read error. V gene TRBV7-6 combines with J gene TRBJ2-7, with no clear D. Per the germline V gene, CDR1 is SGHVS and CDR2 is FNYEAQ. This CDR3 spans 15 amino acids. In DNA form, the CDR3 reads TGTGCCGGCAGCTTAGACCCCTGGAGCTCCTACGAGCAGTACTTC. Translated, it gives CAGSLDPWSSYEQYF.

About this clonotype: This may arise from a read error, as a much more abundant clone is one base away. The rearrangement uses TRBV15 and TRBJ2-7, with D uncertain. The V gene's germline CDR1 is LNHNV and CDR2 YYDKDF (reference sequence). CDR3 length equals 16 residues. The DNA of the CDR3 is TGTGCCACCAGCAGAGATCCGCAGGACCAAACCTACGAGCGGTACTTC. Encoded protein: CATSRDPQDQTYERYF.

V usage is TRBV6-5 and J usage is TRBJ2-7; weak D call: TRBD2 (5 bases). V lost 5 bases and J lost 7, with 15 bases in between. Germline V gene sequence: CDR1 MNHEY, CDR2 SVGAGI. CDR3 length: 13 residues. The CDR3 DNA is TGTGCCAGCAGTGCGAGCGTGTCGGGGGAGCAGTACTTC. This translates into CASSASVSGEQYF.

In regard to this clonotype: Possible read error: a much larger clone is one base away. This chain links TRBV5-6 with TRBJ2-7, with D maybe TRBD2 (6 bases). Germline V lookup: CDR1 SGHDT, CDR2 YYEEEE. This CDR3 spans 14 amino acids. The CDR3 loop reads CTSGRTPSSYEQYF. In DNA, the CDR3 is TGTACCAGCGGGCGCACACCTAGCTCCTACGAGCAGTACTTC.

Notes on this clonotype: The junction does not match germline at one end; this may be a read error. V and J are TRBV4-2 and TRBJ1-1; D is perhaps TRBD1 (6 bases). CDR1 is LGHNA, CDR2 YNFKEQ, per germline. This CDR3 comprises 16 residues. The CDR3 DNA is TGTGCCAGCACCTTAGAGGGGGGGGCGAAGTACACTGGAGCTTTCTTT. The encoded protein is CASTLEGGAKYTGAFF.

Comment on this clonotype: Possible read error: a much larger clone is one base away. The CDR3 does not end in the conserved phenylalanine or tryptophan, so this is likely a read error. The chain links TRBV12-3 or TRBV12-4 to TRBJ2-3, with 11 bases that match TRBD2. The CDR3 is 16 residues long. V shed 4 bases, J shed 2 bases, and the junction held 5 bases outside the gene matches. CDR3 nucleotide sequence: TGTGCCAGCAGTTCGACTAGCGGGACGTACACAGATACGCAGTATTCT. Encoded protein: CASSSTSGTYTDTQYS.

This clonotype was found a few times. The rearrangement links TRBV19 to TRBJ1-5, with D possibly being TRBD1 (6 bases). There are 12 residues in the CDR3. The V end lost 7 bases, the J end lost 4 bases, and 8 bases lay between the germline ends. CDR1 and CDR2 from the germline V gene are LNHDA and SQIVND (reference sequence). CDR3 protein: CASTRGNQPQHF. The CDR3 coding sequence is TGTGCCAGTACTAGGGGGAATCAGCCCCAGCATTTT.